This paragraph reports one T cell receptor (beta chain). Sequencing was performed with immunoSEQ multiplex PCR; in TCRdb, only in-frame clones are kept and a portion is missing. The sample lists approximately 85,000 clones; 70% to 90% were seen once. The V and J ends lost 5 bases and 6 bases, in that order; junction bases with no gene match: 5. This CDR3 comprises 13 residues. CDR1 and CDR2 from the germline V gene are MNHEY and SVGAGI. The sample originates from a study of blood T cell repertoires in COVID-19. Across the study: There were acute and convalescent COVID-19 samples, and they came from the United States, Italy and Spain. T cells, B-cell-depleted T cells, or PBMCs provided the cDNA or gDNA that served as material.

The specimen was peripheral blood. The clonotype was recovered from a human donor in a cohort sampled during active COVID-19. The chain joins TRBV6-5 to TRBJ2-3, with 7 bases lining up with TRBD2. CDR3 residues: CASSNLLADTQYF. The DNA of the CDR3 is TGTGCCAGCAGTAACTTACTAGCGGATACGCAGTATTTT.